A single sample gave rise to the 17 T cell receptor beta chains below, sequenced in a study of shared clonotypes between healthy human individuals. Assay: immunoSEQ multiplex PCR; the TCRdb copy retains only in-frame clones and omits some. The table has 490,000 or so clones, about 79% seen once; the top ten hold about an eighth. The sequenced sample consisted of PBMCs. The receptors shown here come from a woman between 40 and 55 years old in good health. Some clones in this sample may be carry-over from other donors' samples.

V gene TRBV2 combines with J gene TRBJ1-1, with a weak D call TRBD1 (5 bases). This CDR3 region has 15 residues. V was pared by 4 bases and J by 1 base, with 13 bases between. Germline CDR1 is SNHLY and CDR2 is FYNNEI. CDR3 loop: CASSVGKGRNTEAFF. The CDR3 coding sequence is TGTGCCAGCAGTGTGGGCAAGGGGAGGAACACTGAAGCTTTCTTT. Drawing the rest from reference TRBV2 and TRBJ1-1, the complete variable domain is EPEVTQTPSHQVTQMGQEVILRCVPISNHLYFYWYRQILGQKVEFLVSFYNNEISEKSEIFDDQFSVERPDGSNFTLKIRSTKLEDSAMYFCASSVGKGRNTEAFFGQGTRLTVV.

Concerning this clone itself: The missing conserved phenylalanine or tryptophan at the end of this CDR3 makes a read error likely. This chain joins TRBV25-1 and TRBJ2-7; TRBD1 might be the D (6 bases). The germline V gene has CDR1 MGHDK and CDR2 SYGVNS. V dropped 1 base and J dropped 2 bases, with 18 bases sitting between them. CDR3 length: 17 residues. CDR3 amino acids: CASSESRQTGRTYEQYI. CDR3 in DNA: TGTGCCAGCAGTGAATCAAGGCAGACAGGAAGAACCTACGAGCAGTACATC.

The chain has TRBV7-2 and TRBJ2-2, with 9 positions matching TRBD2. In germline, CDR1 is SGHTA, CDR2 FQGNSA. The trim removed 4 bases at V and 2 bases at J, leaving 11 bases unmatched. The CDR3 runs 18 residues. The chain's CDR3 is CASSSSYSGRLNTGELFF. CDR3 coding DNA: TGTGCCAGCAGCTCCTCTTATAGCGGGAGACTTAACACCGGGGAGCTGTTTTTT.

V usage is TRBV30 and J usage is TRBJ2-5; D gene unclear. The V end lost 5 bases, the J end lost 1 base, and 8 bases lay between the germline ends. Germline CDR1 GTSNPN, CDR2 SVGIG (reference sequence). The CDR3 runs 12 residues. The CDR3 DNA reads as TGTGCCTGGGGGCCTAGCCAAGAGACCCAGTACTTC. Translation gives CAWGPSQETQYF.

The CDR3 region has the DNA TGTGCCAGCAGGTCCGGGACAGTCCTCTACGAGCAGTACTTC. Translation gives CASRSGTVLYEQYF. The chain has TRBV6-6 and TRBJ2-7; TRBD1 matches 7 bases. The germline V gene encodes CDR1 MNHNY and CDR2 SVGAGI (reference sequence). CDR3 size: 14 residues. V shed 6 bases and J 3 bases; nucleotides not matched to a gene: 8.

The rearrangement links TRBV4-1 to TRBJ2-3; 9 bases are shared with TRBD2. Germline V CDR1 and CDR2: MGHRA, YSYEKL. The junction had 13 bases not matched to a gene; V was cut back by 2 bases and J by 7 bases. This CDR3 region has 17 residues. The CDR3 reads CASSQPTSGRTRYTQYF. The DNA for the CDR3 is TGCGCCAGCAGCCAACCCACCAGCGGGAGGACGAGATATACGCAGTATTTT.

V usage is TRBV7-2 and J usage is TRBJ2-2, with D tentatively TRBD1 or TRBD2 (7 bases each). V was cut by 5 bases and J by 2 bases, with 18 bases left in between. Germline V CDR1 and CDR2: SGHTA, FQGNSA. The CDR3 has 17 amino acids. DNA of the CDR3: TGTGCCAGCAGCGGATACAGGGGAGGGCCCAACACCGGGGAGCTGTTTTTT. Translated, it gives CASSGYRGGPNTGELFF.

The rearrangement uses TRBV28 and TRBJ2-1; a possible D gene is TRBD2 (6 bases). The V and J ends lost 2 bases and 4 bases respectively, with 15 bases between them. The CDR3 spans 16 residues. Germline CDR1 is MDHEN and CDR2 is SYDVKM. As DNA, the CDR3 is TGTGCCAGCAGTTTAACCCGCCGACGGGAGTACAATGAGCAGTTCTTC. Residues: CASSLTRRREYNEQFF.

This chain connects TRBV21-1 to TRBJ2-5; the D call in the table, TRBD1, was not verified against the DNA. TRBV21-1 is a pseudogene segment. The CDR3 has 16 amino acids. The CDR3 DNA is TGTGCCAGCAACATAAGGTCGGGACAGGGGGCTTATGAGCAGTACTTC. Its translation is CASNIRSGQGAYEQYF.

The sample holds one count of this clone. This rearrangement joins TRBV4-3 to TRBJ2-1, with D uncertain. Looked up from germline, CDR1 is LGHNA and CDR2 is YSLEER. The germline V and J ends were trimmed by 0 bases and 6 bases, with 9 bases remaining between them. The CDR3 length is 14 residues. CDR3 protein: CASSQDSTTNEQFF. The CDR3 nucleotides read TGCGCCAGCAGCCAAGATTCTACCACCAATGAGCAGTTCTTC.

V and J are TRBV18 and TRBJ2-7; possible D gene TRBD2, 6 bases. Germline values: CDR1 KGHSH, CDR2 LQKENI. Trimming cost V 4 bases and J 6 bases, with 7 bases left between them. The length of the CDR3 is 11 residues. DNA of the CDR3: TGTGCCAGCTCACTCGGGGGCGAGCAGTACTTC. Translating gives CASSLGGEQYF.

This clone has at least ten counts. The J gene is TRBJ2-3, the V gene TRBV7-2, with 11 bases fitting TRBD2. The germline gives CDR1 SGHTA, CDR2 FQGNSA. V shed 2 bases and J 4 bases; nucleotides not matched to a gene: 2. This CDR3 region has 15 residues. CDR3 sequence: CASSLTSGSPDTQYF. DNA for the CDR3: TGTGCCAGCAGCTTAACTAGCGGGAGTCCAGATACGCAGTATTTT.

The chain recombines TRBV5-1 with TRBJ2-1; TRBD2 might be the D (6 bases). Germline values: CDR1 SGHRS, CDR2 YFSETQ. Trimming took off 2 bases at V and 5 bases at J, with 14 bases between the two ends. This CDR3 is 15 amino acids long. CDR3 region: CASSLSYGGDNEQFF. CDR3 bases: TGCGCCAGCAGCTTATCCTACGGCGGGGACAATGAGCAGTTCTTC.

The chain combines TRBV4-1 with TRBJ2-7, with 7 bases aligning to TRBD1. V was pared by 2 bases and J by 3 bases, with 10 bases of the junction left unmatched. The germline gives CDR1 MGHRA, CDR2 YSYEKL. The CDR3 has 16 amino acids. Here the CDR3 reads CASSQRDREPHYEQYF. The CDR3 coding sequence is TGCGCCAGCAGCCAACGGGACAGAGAACCCCACTACGAGCAGTACTTC.

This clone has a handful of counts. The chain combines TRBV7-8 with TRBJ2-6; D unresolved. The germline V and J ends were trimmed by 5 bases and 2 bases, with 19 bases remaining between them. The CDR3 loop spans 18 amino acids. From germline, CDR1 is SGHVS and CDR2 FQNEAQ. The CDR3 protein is CASSPTRNQHPGANVLTF. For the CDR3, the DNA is TGTGCCAGCAGCCCGACCCGGAATCAGCACCCTGGGGCCAACGTCCTGACTTTC.

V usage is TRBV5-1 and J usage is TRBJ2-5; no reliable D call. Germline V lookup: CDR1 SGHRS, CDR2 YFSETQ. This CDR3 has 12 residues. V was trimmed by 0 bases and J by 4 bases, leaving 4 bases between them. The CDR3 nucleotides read TGCGCCAGCAGCTTGGTCCCAGAGACCCAGTACTTC. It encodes CASSLVPETQYF.

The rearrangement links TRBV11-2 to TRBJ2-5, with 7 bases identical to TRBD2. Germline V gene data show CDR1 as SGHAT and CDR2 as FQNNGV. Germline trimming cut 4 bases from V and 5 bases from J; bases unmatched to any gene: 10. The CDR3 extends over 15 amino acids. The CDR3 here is CASSSRGRGSETQYF. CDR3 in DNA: TGTGCCAGCAGCTCCCGCGGGAGAGGCTCGGAGACCCAGTACTTC.